This T cell receptor (beta chain) comes out of a study of human T cells and chemical hapten exposure. The CDR3 extends over 13 amino acids. Trimming pared 10 bases from V and 1 base from J, leaving 13 bases between. In the study's own analysis: Samples ranged from about 23,224 to 690,600 TCRs, with a median of roughly 93,000. Using its own MiXCR run on the RACE reads, TCRdb lists one record per CDR3 protein. The V and J calls come from TCRdb's annotation, not from the publication. The sample consists of 85,000 to 100,000 distinct CDR3 sequences, 25% to 35% of them appearing once. The time point: patch test 3, about 24 weeks after DPC sensitization. Indicated treatment: therapeutic diphenylcyclopropenone sensitization with weekly scalp DPC.

This chain links TRBV12-3 or TRBV12-4 with TRBJ1-1; D may be TRBD1 (5 bases). The source material was whole blood, sampled in connection with sensitization to the hapten diphenylcyclopropenone (DPC). The sequence came from a man between 35 and 55 years old with alopecia areata. Some clones in this sample may be carry-over from other donors' samples. In DNA, the CDR3 is TGTGCCACCCGCCGGGGGGGGAACACTGAAGCTTTCTTT. Amino acids: CATRRGGNTEAFF.